This T cell receptor (beta chain) was sequenced during a study of CD8 T cells in ankylosing spondylitis. From the 5' RACE reads, TCRdb called clonotypes with MiXCR, one entry per CDR3 protein. The data show about 220,000 distinct CDR3 sequences, approximately 10% seen once. In its sample, this clonotype was seen many times. Its antigen is as yet unknown. The CDR3 is made up of 15 amino acids. Trimming stripped 7 bases from V and 0 bases from J, with 13 bases between. Overall study findings and caveats: Blood of patients with ankylosing spondylitis appeared to be characterized by a TCR beta motif of roughly eight highly homologous variants.

The sequence was obtained from a male donor with ankylosing spondylitis or in good health (not recorded which). Sequenced material: blood, either unsorted or a sorted T cell fraction (not recorded which). The V call is TRBV12-3 or TRBV12-4, the J call TRBJ2-1, with D unresolved. The CDR3 bases are TGTGCCAGCACCGCACTTGCGAGCTCCTACAATGAGCAGTTCTTC. Residues: CASTALASSYNEQFF.